The 4 T cell receptor beta chains in this list originate from one sample, sequenced in a study of T cells in Graves' hyperthyroidism and ophthalmopathy. RNA transcripts were the template for amplifying TCR beta CDR3 regions. Initially, a first-round RT-PCR of the TCR CDR3 employed the HTBI primer set. Each CDR3 protein is one row after TCRdb ran MiXCR on the multiplex PCR reads. The sample lists around 610,000 distinct CDR3 sequences, about 15% occurring once. Specimen: blood. These receptors all stem from a woman in her 40s with Graves' ophthalmopathy.

This clonotype appeared many times. The rearrangement links TRBV7-8 to TRBJ1-5; 9 bases align to TRBD1. V dropped 7 bases and J dropped 6; count of bases not matched to a gene: 10. Germline assignment: CDR1 SGHVS and CDR2 FQNEAQ. The CDR3 length is 15 residues. CDR3 in amino acids: CASTEQGAGSQPQHF. As DNA, the CDR3 is TGTGCCAGCACCGAACAGGGGGCCGGTAGTCAGCCCCAGCATTTT.

This clonotype was detected many times. J is TRBJ1-2 and V is TRBV28, with no clear D. Germline CDR1 and CDR2: MDHEN and SYDVKM. The V and J ends lost 4 bases and 0 bases respectively, with 15 bases between them. The CDR3 extends over 16 amino acids. The CDR3 DNA reads as TGTGCCAGCAGTTCCCCCGTCCGGCAAGCTAACTATGGCTACACCTTC. Translation: CASSSPVRQANYGYTF.

This clonotype was recorded many times. This CDR3 is CASSLGGMGRNTEAFF. CDR3 sequence (DNA): TGTGCCAGCAGCTTAGGGGGGATGGGTCGGAACACTGAAGCTTTCTTT. This chain uses TRBV11-2 with TRBJ1-1; a possible D gene is TRBD1 (5 bases). Germline CDR1 SGHAT, CDR2 FQNNGV. V lost 1 base and J lost 1, with 13 bases in between. The length of the CDR3 is 16 residues. Full variable domain (rest looked up from reference TRBV11-2 and TRBJ1-1): EAGVAQSPRYKIIEKRQSVAFWCNPISGHATLYWYQQILGQGPKLLIQFQNNGVVDDSQLPKDRFSAERLKGVDSTLKIQPAKLEDSAVYLCASSLGGMGRNTEAFFGQGTRLTVV.

This clonotype appeared many times. V gene TRBV4-3 combines with J gene TRBJ1-2; a possible D gene is TRBD1 (6 bases). This CDR3 is built from 14 residues. In germline, CDR1 is LGHNA, CDR2 YSLEER. Trimming removed 4 bases from V and 2 bases from J, with 11 bases in between. CDR3 nucleotides: TGCGCCAGCAGCCGGTACAGGGTCAACTATGGCTACACCTTC. Protein sequence: CASSRYRVNYGYTF.